Presented here are 27 T cell receptor beta chains from one specimen sequenced in a study of blood T cell repertoires in COVID-19. Here immunoSEQ multiplex PCR was the method, and the copy in TCRdb shows in-frame clones only, minus some. In the table there are about 160,000 clones, roughly 90% of which are singletons. Sequencing was performed on PBMCs or T cells enriched from blood (not recorded which). The receptor source for this set is a woman between 50 and 59 years old who had recovered from COVID-19.

The chain has TRBV18 and TRBJ2-1; D may be TRBD2 (6 bases). Per germline, CDR1 KGHSH and CDR2 LQKENI. The CDR3 length is 15 residues. V lost 5 bases, J lost 4 bases, and 15 bases lay in between. CDR3 DNA sequence: TGTGCCAGCTCAGTAATCGGGACTCTTTACAATGAGCAGTTCTTC. Amino acids: CASSVIGTLYNEQFF. The full variable domain, in which reference TRBV18 and TRBJ2-1 provide the parts outside the CDR3, is NAGVMQNPRHLVRRRGQEARLRCSPMKGHSHVYWYRQLPEEGLKFMVYLQKENIIDESGMPKERFSAEFPKEGPSILRIQQVVRGDSAAYFCASSVIGTLYNEQFFGPGTRLTVL.

V is TRBV3-1 (or the pseudogene TRBV3-2) and J is TRBJ2-7, with D uncertain. Germline V gives CDR1 LGHDT, CDR2 YNNKEL (reference sequence). CDR3 length: 14 amino acids. V shed 3 bases and J shed 3 bases, with 12 bases lying between them. The CDR3 spells CASSQGNKIYEQYF. CDR3 nucleotide sequence: TGTGCCAGCAGCCAGGGCAATAAGATCTACGAGCAGTACTTC.

V usage is TRBV5-1 and J usage is TRBJ1-1; D might be TRBD1 (5 bases). Trimming cost V 3 bases and J 4 bases, with 13 bases left between them. Germline CDR1 reads SGHRS; CDR2 reads YFSETQ. The CDR3 runs 14 residues. CDR3 coding DNA: TGCGCCAGCAGCTCGACAGCCGGGAGCACTGAAGCTTTCTTT. It translates to CASSSTAGSTEAFF.

The chain is built from TRBV14 and TRBJ1-5; D remains unclear. Germline lookup yields CDR1 SGHDN and CDR2 FVKESK. Trimming took 0 bases from V and 11 from J, leaving 11 bases between them. This CDR3 has 13 amino acids. The CDR3 region is CASSQDPSRAQHF. DNA for the CDR3: TGTGCCAGCAGCCAAGATCCCAGTCGGGCCCAGCATTTT.

This chain links TRBV21-1 with TRBJ1-2; no DNA check was done on the table's D call, TRBD1. TRBV21-1 is marked as a pseudogene. CDR3 length: 18 residues. The CDR3: CASSKGGTGTGGHLGYTF. CDR3 bases: TGTGCCAGCAGCAAAGGGGGCACTGGGACAGGGGGCCATCTTGGCTACACCTTC.

J is TRBJ2-1 and V is TRBV19; D perhaps matches TRBD1 (6 bases). Germline V gene data show CDR1 as LNHDA and CDR2 as SQIVND (reference sequence). This CDR3 has 11 residues. Trimming left V 4 bases short and J 9 bases short, with 7 bases between. CDR3 in amino acids: CASSTGAEQFF. As DNA, the CDR3 is TGTGCCAGTAGTACAGGGGCTGAGCAGTTCTTC. Supplemented by reference TRBV19 and TRBJ2-1, the full variable domain reads DGGITQSPKYLFRKEGQNVTLSCEQNLNHDAMYWYRQDPGQGLRLIYYSQIVNDFQKGDIAEGYSVSREKKESFPLTVTSAQKNPTAFYLCASSTGAEQFFGPGTRLTVL.

This chain connects TRBV6-2 or TRBV6-3 to TRBJ1-6; D is unresolved. Germline V lookup: CDR1 MNHEY, CDR2 SVGEGT. The CDR3 totals 14 residues. V gave up 2 bases and J gave up 9 bases, with 11 bases separating them. The CDR3 DNA follows: TGTGCCAGCAGTTACGTCGCGGGTACTTCACCCCTCCACTTT. This translates into CASSYVAGTSPLHF.

This chain links TRBV7-2 with TRBJ1-6; weak D call: TRBD1 (5 bases). The germline V gene has CDR1 SGHTA and CDR2 FQGNSA. Trimming shortened V by 4 bases and J by 9 bases, and 13 bases separated the two germline ends. The CDR3 runs 14 residues. CDR3 in DNA: TGTGCCAGCAGCTCCCTAAGGGGCGGTTCACCCCTCCACTTT. It translates to CASSSLRGGSPLHF.

The chain combines TRBV5-1 with TRBJ1-3; D is possibly TRBD1 (6 bases). V was cut by 5 bases and J by 3 bases, with 15 bases left in between. This CDR3 comprises 15 residues. The germline V gene encodes CDR1 SGHRS and CDR2 YFSETQ. The CDR3 here is CASSRKTGFGNTIYF. The CDR3, as DNA: TGCGCCAGCAGTCGTAAAACAGGGTTTGGAAACACCATATATTTT.

The J gene is TRBJ1-1, the V gene TRBV5-1; D is perhaps TRBD1 (5 bases). This CDR3 is 13 amino acids long. The germline gives CDR1 SGHRS, CDR2 YFSETQ. Trimming cost V 4 bases and J 11 bases, with 18 bases left between them. The CDR3 DNA reads as TGCGCCAGCAGCCCTTCGGGGGACGCGGCGGCTTTCTTT. Translating it yields CASSPSGDAAAFF. The full variable domain, with the rest looked up from reference TRBV5-1 and TRBJ1-1, is KAGVTQTPRYLIKTRGQQVTLSCSPISGHRSVSWYQQTPGQGLQFLFEYFSETQRNKGNFPGRFSGRQFSNSRSEMNVSTLELGDSALYLCASSPSGDAAAFFGQGTRLTVV.

The chain joins TRBV5-1 to TRBJ2-2; tentative D call: TRBD2 (5 bases). V was cut by 0 bases and J by 4 bases, with 13 bases left in between. CDR3 size: 16 residues. Germline V gives CDR1 SGHRS, CDR2 YFSETQ. The DNA of the CDR3 is TGCGCCAGCAGCTTGGCCCCACTAGGATCCACCGGGGAGCTGTTTTTT. Translating it yields CASSLAPLGSTGELFF.

The chain has TRBV2 and TRBJ1-2, with D possibly matching TRBD1 (5 bases). Germline V gene lookup returns CDR1 SNHLY and CDR2 FYNNEI. This CDR3 comprises 15 residues. Trimming took 7 bases from V and 2 from J, leaving 17 bases between them. The CDR3 is CASTAAYRSNYGYTF. CDR3 coding DNA: TGTGCCAGCACCGCGGCCTACAGGTCCAACTATGGCTACACCTTC.

In nucleotides, the CDR3 is TGTGCCAGCAGTTTATCGTCCGCGAACACCGGGGAGCTGTTTTTT. Its protein product is CASSLSSANTGELFF. The J gene is TRBJ2-2, the V gene TRBV27, with D unclear. V gave up 0 bases and J gave up 0 bases, with 5 bases separating them. The CDR3 sequence is 15 residues long. Germline V gene sequence: CDR1 MNHEY, CDR2 SMNVEV (reference sequence).

The chain uses TRBV6-5 and TRBJ2-1; 9 positions match TRBD1. Germline CDR1 and CDR2: MNHEY and SVGAGI. This CDR3 has 16 amino acids. The V gene end was trimmed by 0 bases and the J gene end by 7 bases; junction bases not matched to a gene: 7. The CDR3 protein is CASSYSDRGQKNEQFF. CDR3 nucleotide sequence: TGTGCCAGCAGTTACTCGGACAGGGGTCAAAAGAATGAGCAGTTCTTC.

This chain connects TRBV9 to TRBJ2-3; D is possibly TRBD2 (5 bases). Germline values: CDR1 SGDLS, CDR2 YYNGEE. The CDR3 runs 15 residues. The V and J ends lost 1 base and 2 bases respectively, with 11 bases between them. The CDR3 protein is CASSVTGFPTDTQYF. The CDR3 region has the DNA TGTGCCAGCAGCGTAACGGGGTTTCCCACAGATACGCAGTATTTT.

This rearrangement joins TRBV7-2 to TRBJ2-5, with 7 bases that match TRBD1. J lost 4 bases, V lost 4 bases, and 3 bases had no gene match. Germline-derived CDR1 and CDR2 are SGHTA and FQGNSA. The CDR3 has 13 amino acids. The CDR3 nucleotides read TGTGCCAGCAGCTCCCACAGGGGAGAGACCCAGTACTTC. Protein sequence: CASSSHRGETQYF.

This chain joins TRBV6-4 and TRBJ2-3; 9 positions match TRBD2. Germline CDR1 reads MRHNA; CDR2 reads SNTAGT. J was trimmed by 3 bases and V by 3 bases; bases with no gene match: 10. CDR3 length: 17 residues. Here the CDR3 DNA reads TGTGCCAGCAGTGAGAGAAGGAGTCTAGCGGGGACAGATACGCAGTATTTT. Translating it yields CASSERRSLAGTDTQYF.

This clone was seen a single time. The CDR3 sequence: CASSVEVTEAFF. Here the CDR3 DNA reads TGTGCCAGCAGCGTCGAGGTCACTGAAGCTTTCTTT. This chain links TRBV5-5 with TRBJ1-1; unclear D gene. With 4 bases removed from V and 4 bases from J, the gap between germline ends came to 8 bases. The germline CDR1 and CDR2 sequences are SGHKS and YYEKEE (reference sequence). The CDR3 is made up of 12 amino acids.

CDR3 protein: CASSLDRALYGYTF. CDR3 in DNA: TGCGCCAGCAGCTTGGACAGGGCACTCTATGGCTACACCTTC. The J gene is TRBJ1-2, the V gene TRBV5-1; maybe TRBD1 (6 bases). Trimming stripped 0 bases from V and 4 bases from J, with 10 bases between. The CDR3 spans 14 residues. Germline V gene sequence: CDR1 SGHRS, CDR2 YFSETQ.

The chain links TRBV5-4 to TRBJ2-1; TRBD2 agrees at 7 bases. There are 15 residues in the CDR3. With V trimmed by 4 bases and J by 6 bases, 10 bases remained unmatched. Germline V gene data show CDR1 as SGHNT and CDR2 as YYREEE (reference sequence). CDR3 in amino acids: CASSRGRGDVNEQFF. The CDR3 DNA reads TGTGCCAGCAGCAGGGGCCGGGGGGACGTCAATGAGCAGTTCTTC.

The chain is built from TRBV6-2 or TRBV6-3 and TRBJ2-3; TRBD2 matches 9 bases. Germline V lookup: CDR1 MNHEY, CDR2 SVGEGT. This CDR3 region has 17 residues. With 4 bases clipped from V and 6 bases from J, the junction kept 14 bases outside the gene matches. CDR3 sequence reads: CASSSPLGRLAVDTQYF. CDR3 in DNA: TGTGCCAGCAGTTCCCCTCTCGGGAGACTAGCGGTCGATACGCAGTATTTT.

The chain joins TRBV21-1 to TRBJ2-1; the table's D call, TRBD1, was not checked against the DNA. TRBV21-1 is designated a pseudogene. The CDR3 is made up of 17 amino acids. CDR3 in amino acids: CASSKKTGGVRRNEQFF. CDR3 nucleotide sequence: TGTGCCAGCAGCAAAAAGACAGGGGGCGTGAGGAGGAATGAGCAGTTCTTC.

This clone was detected only a few times. The gene calls are TRBV11-2 and TRBJ1-1, with 9 bases matching TRBD1. After removal of 6 bases from V and 4 bases from J, the junction contained 9 bases not matched to a gene. Germline loops: CDR1 SGHAT, CDR2 FQNNGV. The CDR3 has 15 residues. CDR3 sequence reads: CASSSGTGWGTEAFF. In DNA, the CDR3 is TGTGCCAGCAGTTCCGGGACAGGGTGGGGCACTGAAGCTTTCTTT.

This chain links TRBV18 with TRBJ1-2; D ambiguous. The V and J ends lost 2 bases and 0 bases respectively, with 10 bases between them. The CDR3 spans 15 residues. Germline CDR1 KGHSH, CDR2 LQKENI. The chain's CDR3 is CASSPTLQANYGYTF. The DNA of the CDR3 is TGTGCCAGCTCACCAACGTTGCAGGCTAACTATGGCTACACCTTC.

The chain has TRBV5-6 and TRBJ1-6, with D possibly matching TRBD1 (5 bases). Germline-derived CDR1 and CDR2 are SGHDT and YYEEEE. V gave up 1 base and J gave up 6 bases, with 8 bases separating them. The CDR3 contains 14 residues. The CDR3 DNA is TGTGCCAGCAGCTTGCCAGGGTTTAATTCACCCCTCCACTTT. Translating gives CASSLPGFNSPLHF.

This sequence joins TRBV5-1 and TRBJ2-7, with 15 bases fitting TRBD2. The ends lost 4 bases at V and 0 bases at J; junction bases unmatched: 8. In germline, CDR1 is SGHRS, CDR2 YFSETQ. CDR3 length: 18 amino acids. The CDR3 DNA sequence: TGCGCCAGCAGCGTGGGGACTAGCGGGGGGCCTCCCTCCTACGAGCAGTACTTC. Its translation: CASSVGTSGGPPSYEQYF.

This CDR3 is CASSLADRNTIYF. CDR3 in DNA: TGTGCCAGCAGTTTAGCAGATCGAAACACCATATATTTT. The V call is TRBV27, the J call TRBJ1-3; no definite D call. There are 13 residues in the CDR3. V dropped 2 bases and J dropped 5 bases, with 7 bases sitting between them. Germline V gives CDR1 MNHEY, CDR2 SMNVEV (reference sequence).